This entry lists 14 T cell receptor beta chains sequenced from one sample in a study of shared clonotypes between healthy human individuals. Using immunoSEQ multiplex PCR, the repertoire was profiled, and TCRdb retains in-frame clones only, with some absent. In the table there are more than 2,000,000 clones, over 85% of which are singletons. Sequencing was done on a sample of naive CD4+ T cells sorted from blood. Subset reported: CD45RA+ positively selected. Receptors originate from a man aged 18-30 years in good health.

The CDR3 region is CSVLTGNSYNEQFF. The CDR3 nucleotides read TGCAGTGTCTTGACAGGGAACTCCTACAATGAGCAGTTCTTC. The chain has TRBV29-1 and TRBJ2-1; TRBD1 matches at 7 bases. Germline assignment: CDR1 SQVTM and CDR2 ANQGSEA. CDR3 length equals 14 residues.

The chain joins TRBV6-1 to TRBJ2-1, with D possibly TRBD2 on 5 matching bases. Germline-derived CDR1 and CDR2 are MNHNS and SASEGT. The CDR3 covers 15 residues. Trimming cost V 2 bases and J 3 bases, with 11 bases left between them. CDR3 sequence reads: CASSERTQSYNEQFF. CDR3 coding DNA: TGTGCCAGCAGTGAAAGGACTCAAAGCTACAATGAGCAGTTCTTC.

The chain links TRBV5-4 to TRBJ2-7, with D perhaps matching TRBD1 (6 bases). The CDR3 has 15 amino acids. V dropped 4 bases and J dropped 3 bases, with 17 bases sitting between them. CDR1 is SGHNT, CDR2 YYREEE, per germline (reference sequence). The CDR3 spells CASSPGTSYDYEQYF. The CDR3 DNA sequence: TGTGCCAGCAGCCCCGGGACAAGCTACGACTACGAGCAGTACTTC.

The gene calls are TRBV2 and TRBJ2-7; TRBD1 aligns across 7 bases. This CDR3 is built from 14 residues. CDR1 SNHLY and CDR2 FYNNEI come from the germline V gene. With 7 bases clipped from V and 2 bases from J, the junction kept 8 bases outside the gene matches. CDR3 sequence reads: CASTRPGGTYEQYF. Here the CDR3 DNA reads TGTGCCAGCACCCGGCCAGGGGGAACCTACGAGCAGTACTTC.

This chain's CDR3 is CASSYRRDEQYF. The DNA of the CDR3 is TGTGCCAGCAGCTACCGAAGGGACGAGCAGTACTTC. V usage is TRBV5-6 and J usage is TRBJ2-7; D remains ambiguous. V was clipped by 3 bases and J by 5 bases, with 9 bases between them. Germline-derived CDR1 and CDR2 are SGHDT and YYEEEE. CDR3 length: 12 residues.

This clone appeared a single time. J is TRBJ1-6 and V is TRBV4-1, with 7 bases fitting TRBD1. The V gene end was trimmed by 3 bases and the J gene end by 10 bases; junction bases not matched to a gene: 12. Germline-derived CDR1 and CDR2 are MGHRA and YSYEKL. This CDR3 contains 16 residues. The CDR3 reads CASSHTGTVGASPLHF. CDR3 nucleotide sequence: TGCGCCAGCAGCCATACCGGGACAGTGGGTGCATCACCCCTCCACTTT.

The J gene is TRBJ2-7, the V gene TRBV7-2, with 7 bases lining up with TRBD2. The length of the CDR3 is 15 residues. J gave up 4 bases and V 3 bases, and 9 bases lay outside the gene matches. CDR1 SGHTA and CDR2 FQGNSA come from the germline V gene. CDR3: CASSFGGLGAYEQYF. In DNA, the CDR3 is TGTGCCAGCAGCTTTGGAGGACTAGGGGCTTACGAGCAGTACTTC.

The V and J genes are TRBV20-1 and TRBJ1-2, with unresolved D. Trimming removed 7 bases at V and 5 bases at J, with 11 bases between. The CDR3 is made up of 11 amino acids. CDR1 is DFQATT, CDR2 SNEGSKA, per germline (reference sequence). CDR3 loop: CSVGVEYGYTF. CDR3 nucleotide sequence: TGCAGTGTTGGGGTAGAATATGGCTACACCTTC.

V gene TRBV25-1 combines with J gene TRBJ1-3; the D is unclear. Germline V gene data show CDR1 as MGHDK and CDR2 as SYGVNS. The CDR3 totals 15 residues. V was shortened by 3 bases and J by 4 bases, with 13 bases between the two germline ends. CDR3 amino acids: CASSDSPGSGNTIYF. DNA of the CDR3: TGTGCCAGCAGTGATTCCCCGGGCTCCGGAAACACCATATATTTT.

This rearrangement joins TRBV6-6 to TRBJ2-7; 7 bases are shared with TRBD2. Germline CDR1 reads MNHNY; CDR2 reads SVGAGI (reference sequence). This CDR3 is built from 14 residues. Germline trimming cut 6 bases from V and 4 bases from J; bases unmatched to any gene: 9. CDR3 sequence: CASSSSSGPYEQYF. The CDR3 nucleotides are TGTGCCAGCAGCTCGTCTAGCGGCCCTTACGAGCAGTACTTC.

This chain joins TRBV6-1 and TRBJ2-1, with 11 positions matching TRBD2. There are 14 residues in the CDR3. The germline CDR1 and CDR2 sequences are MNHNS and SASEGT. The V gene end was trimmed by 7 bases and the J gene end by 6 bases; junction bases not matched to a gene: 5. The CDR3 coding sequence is TGTGCCAGCAAACGACTAGCGGGGTCCAATGAGCAGTTCTTC. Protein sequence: CASKRLAGSNEQFF.

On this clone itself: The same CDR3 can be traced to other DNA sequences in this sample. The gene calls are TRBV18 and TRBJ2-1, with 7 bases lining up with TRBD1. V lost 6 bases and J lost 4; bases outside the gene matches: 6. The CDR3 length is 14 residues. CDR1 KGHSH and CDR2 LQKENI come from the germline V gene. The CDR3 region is CASSPGQTYNEQFF. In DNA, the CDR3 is TGTGCCAGCTCCCCGGGACAGACATACAATGAGCAGTTCTTC.

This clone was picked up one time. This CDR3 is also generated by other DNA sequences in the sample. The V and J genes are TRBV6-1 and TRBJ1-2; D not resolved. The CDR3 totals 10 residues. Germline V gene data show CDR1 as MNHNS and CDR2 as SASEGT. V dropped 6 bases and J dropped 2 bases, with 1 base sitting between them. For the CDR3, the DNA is TGTGCCAGCAGAAACTATGGCTACACCTTC. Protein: CASRNYGYTF.

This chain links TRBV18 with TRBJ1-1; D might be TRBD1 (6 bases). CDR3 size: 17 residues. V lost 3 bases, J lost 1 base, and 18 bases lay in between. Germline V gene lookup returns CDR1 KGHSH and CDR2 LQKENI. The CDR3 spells CASSPNTGGGGNTEAFF. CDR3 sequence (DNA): TGTGCCAGCTCACCTAACACGGGAGGAGGGGGGAACACTGAAGCTTTCTTT. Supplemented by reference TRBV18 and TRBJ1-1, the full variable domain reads NAGVMQNPRHLVRRRGQEARLRCSPMKGHSHVYWYRQLPEEGLKFMVYLQKENIIDESGMPKERFSAEFPKEGPSILRIQQVVRGDSAAYFCASSPNTGGGGNTEAFFGQGTRLTVV.